This T cell receptor (beta chain) was captured in a study of cytomegalovirus exposure and HLA in healthy donors. Primers for the PCR totalled 60 Vbeta and 13 Jbeta. Assay used: immunoSEQ multiplex PCR; TCRdb lists only in-frame clones, some missing. The data contain about 88,000 clones, roughly 71% of them singletons. Remarks on this clone: Its antigen is currently unknown. The sample holds other DNA sequences that translate to the same CDR3.

General study points: A later analysis found common viral pathogens apparently linked to several of the most significant clusters. Analyses of presence and absence presupposed an approximately uniform sequencing depth across donors. A later analysis, which compared TCR beta chains of equal frequency, found the HLA-associated ones more clonally expanded.

This clonotype was sampled from a woman aged 18 to 35 in good health and CMV-seropositive. Sequencing was done on a sample of PBMCs.

CDR3 amino acids: CASSIGRVNTGELFF. The CDR3 bases are TGTGCCAGTAGTATTGGGAGGGTGAACACCGGGGAGCTGTTTTTT. The genes are TRBV19 and TRBJ2-2, with 7 bases matching TRBD2. Losses at the gene ends were 3 bases for V and 1 base for J; bases not matched to a gene: 2. Germline CDR1 and CDR2: LNHDA and SQIVND (reference sequence). The length of the CDR3 is 15 residues.